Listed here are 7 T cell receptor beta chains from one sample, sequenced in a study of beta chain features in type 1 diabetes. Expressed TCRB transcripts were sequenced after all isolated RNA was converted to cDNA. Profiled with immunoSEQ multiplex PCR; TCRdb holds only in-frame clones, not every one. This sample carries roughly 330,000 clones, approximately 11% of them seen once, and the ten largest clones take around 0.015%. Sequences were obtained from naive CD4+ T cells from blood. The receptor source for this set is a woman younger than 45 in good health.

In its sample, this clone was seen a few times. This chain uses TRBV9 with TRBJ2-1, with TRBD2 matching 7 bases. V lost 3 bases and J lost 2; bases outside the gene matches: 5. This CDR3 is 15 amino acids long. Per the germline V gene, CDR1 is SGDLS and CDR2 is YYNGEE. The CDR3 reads CASSAASGAYNEQFF. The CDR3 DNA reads TGTGCCAGCAGCGCGGCTAGCGGAGCCTACAATGAGCAGTTCTTC.

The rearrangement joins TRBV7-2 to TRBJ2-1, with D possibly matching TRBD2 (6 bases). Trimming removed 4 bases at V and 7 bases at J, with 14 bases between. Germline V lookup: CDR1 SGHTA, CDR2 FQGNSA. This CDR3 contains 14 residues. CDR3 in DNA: TGTGCCAGCAGCTCTAGCGCCCCTGGGAATGAGCAGTTCTTC. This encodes CASSSSAPGNEQFF.

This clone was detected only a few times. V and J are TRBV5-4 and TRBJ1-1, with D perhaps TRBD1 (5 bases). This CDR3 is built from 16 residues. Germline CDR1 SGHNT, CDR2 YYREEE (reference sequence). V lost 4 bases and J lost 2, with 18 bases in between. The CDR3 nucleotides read TGTGCCAGCAGCCCCGGGGGTGGGAAGGGCAACACTGAAGCTTTCTTT. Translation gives CASSPGGGKGNTEAFF.

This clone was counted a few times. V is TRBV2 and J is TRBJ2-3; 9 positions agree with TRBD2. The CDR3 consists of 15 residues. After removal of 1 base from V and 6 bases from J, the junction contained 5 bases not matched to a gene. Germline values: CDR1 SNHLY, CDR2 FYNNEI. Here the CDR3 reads CASSEGLAGSDTQYF. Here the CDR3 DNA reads TGTGCCAGCAGTGAAGGGCTAGCGGGATCGGATACGCAGTATTTT.

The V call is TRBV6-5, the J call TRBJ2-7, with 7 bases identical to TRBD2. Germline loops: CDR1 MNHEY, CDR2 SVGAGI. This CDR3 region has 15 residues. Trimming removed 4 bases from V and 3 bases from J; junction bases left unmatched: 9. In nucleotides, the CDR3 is TGTGCCAGCAGTTCCCCGGGGAGGGCGGGCTACGAGCAGTACTTC. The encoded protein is CASSSPGRAGYEQYF.

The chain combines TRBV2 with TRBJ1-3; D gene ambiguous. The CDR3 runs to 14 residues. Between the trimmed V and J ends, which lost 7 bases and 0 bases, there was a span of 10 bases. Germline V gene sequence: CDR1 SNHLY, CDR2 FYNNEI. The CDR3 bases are TGTGCCAGCATTTTACAAAGCTCTGGAAACACCATATATTTT. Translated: CASILQSSGNTIYF.

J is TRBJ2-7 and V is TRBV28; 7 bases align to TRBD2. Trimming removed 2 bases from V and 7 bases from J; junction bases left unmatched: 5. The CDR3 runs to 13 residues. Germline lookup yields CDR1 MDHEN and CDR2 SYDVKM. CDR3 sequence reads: CASSLVGGFEQYF. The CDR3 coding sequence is TGTGCCAGCAGTTTAGTGGGGGGGTTTGAGCAGTACTTC.